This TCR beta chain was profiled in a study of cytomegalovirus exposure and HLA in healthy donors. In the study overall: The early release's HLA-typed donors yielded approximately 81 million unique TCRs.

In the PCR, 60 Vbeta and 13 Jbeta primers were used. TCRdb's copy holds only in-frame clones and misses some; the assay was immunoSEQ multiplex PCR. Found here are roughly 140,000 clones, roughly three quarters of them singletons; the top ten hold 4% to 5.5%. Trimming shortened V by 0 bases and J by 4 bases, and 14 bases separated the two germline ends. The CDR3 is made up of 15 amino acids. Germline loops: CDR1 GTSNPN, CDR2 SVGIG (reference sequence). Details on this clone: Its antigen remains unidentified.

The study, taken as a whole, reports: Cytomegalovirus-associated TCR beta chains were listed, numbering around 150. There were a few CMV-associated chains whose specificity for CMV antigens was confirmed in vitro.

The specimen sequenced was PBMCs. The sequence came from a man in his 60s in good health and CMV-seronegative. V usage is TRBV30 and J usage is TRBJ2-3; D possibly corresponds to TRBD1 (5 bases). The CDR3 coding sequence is TGTGCCTGGAGTGTACCGGTTGACAGCGCAGATACGCAGTATTTT. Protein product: CAWSVPVDSADTQYF.